This T cell receptor (beta chain) was recovered during a study of PD-1 blockade in mismatch repair-deficient tumors. PCR or immunohistochemistry showed mismatch repair deficiency in every enrolled patient. TCR sequencing covered a few patients who responded to pembrolizumab. This clone was found once. Sequenced by immunoSEQ multiplex PCR; TCRdb stores in-frame clones only, minus some. The table records 100,000 to 150,000 clones, roughly 86% of them present only once. CDR3 size: 14 residues. The germline gives CDR1 LNHDA, CDR2 SQIVND (reference sequence). The germline V and J ends were trimmed by 3 bases and 3 bases, with 10 bases remaining between them.

The chain employs TRBV19 and TRBJ2-3, with D possibly being TRBD2 (5 bases). This clonotype was sampled from an adult with mismatch repair-deficient cancer. This specimen consisted of peripheral blood, obtained 44 weeks after starting pembrolizumab. The CDR3 DNA reads TGTGCCAGTAGTATTCTGGGAGTGACAGATACGCAGTATTTT. This sequence encodes CASSILGVTDTQYF.